These 14 T cell receptor beta chains originate from one sample sequenced in a study of Ad26.COV2.S vaccination and SARS-CoV-2 variants. The sample's treatment: approximately 18 received Ad26.COV2.S at low or high dose, single or two shots; about 5 received placebo; per-sample allocation not given. Sample collection was performed on day 63 after the first vaccine or placebo injection. The data were produced by immunoSEQ multiplex PCR, yet TCRdb's version contains in-frame clones alone and is incomplete. The data hold about 350,000 clones, with about 85% observed a single time. The sample consisted of peripheral blood, taken in a trial of Ad26.COV2.S vaccine versus placebo. The receptors originated from a person aged 18 to 65 who received the Ad26.COV2.S COVID-19 vaccine or a placebo.

The sample holds a few counts of this clone. The chain uses TRBV14 and TRBJ1-5; D is perhaps TRBD1 (6 bases). V dropped 8 bases and J dropped 5 bases, with 22 bases sitting between them. This CDR3 has 16 residues. Germline V gives CDR1 SGHDN, CDR2 FVKESK. The CDR3 coding sequence is TGTGCCAGCTGTCGGGGGGCCGATGGGATCGATCAGCCCCAGCATTTT. It is translated as CASCRGADGIDQPQHF. Supplemented by reference TRBV14 and TRBJ1-5, the full variable domain reads EAGVTQFPSHSVIEKGQTVTLRCDPISGHDNLYWYRRVMGKEIKFLLHFVKESKQDESGMPNNRFLAERTGGTYSTLKVQPAELEDSGVYFCASCRGADGIDQPQHFGDGTRLSIL.

J is TRBJ2-7 and V is TRBV7-9, with D unclear. Germline V gives CDR1 SEHNR, CDR2 FQNEAQ (reference sequence). With 3 bases removed from V and 5 bases from J, the gap between germline ends came to 17 bases. The CDR3 covers 15 residues. CDR3 in DNA: TGTGCCAGCAGCTTGAATAACCGGTTTAGAAACGAGCAGTACTTC. The encoded protein is CASSLNNRFRNEQYF.

This clone has just a few counts. The sample contains more than one DNA sequence encoding this CDR3. This chain connects TRBV6-4 to TRBJ2-2; D uncertain. The CDR3 totals 13 residues. Germline CDR1 is MRHNA and CDR2 is SNTAGT. The V end was cut by 6 bases, the J end by 0 bases, with 5 bases between. The CDR3 protein is CASSASNTGELFF. CDR3 DNA sequence: TGTGCCAGCAGCGCCTCGAACACCGGGGAGCTGTTTTTT.

The rearrangement joins TRBV6-2 or TRBV6-3 to TRBJ2-5; 12 bases map to TRBD2. Germline V gene lookup returns CDR1 MNHEY and CDR2 SVGEGT. The CDR3 sequence is 16 residues long. Trimming at V came to 2 bases and at J to 5 bases, leaving 6 bases not matched to a gene. The CDR3 protein is CASSYGLAGGTETQYF. DNA for the CDR3: TGTGCCAGCAGTTACGGGCTAGCGGGGGGGACGGAGACCCAGTACTTC.

The chain joins TRBV6-2 or TRBV6-3 to TRBJ2-5, with 7 nucleotides matching TRBD1. The trim removed 4 bases at V and 3 bases at J, leaving 2 bases unmatched. CDR1 is MNHEY, CDR2 SVGEGT, per germline. CDR3 length: 13 residues. This CDR3 reads CASSLTGEETQYF. The CDR3 DNA is TGTGCCAGCAGTTTAACAGGGGAAGAGACCCAGTACTTC.

This CDR3 is CASSPTPAGTTDTQYF. The CDR3 DNA sequence: TGTGCCAGCAGCCCTACCCCTGCGGGAACGACAGATACGCAGTATTTT. The chain links TRBV7-8 to TRBJ2-3; D is perhaps TRBD2 (6 bases). In germline, CDR1 is SGHVS, CDR2 FQNEAQ. Deletions cut 5 bases from V and 3 bases from J, with 18 bases between. The CDR3 is made up of 16 amino acids.

The V and J genes are TRBV18 and TRBJ2-2; weak D call: TRBD1 (5 bases). V was cut by 6 bases and J by 0 bases, with 11 bases left in between. The length of the CDR3 is 15 residues. Germline V gene data show CDR1 as KGHSH and CDR2 as LQKENI. As DNA, the CDR3 is TGTGCCAGCTCCCCTCAGGGCCCGAACACCGGGGAGCTGTTTTTT. The encoded protein is CASSPQGPNTGELFF.

The V call is TRBV5-1, the J call TRBJ2-7; a possible D gene is TRBD1 (6 bases). The V gene lost 2 bases and the J gene lost 4 bases, with 16 bases spanning the gap. The germline gives CDR1 SGHRS, CDR2 YFSETQ. The CDR3 sequence is 15 residues long. The CDR3, as DNA: TGCGCCAGCAGCTTTTACACGGGACAAACATACGAGCAGTACTTC. Translated, it gives CASSFYTGQTYEQYF.

The chain combines TRBV3-1 (or the pseudogene TRBV3-2) with TRBJ1-4, with D uncertain. With 4 bases removed from V and 7 bases from J, the gap between germline ends came to 10 bases. Germline V gene sequence: CDR1 LGHDT, CDR2 YNNKEL (reference sequence). This CDR3 is built from 13 residues. CDR3: CASSPFGSEKLFF. Here the CDR3 DNA reads TGTGCCAGCAGCCCGTTCGGTAGTGAAAAACTGTTTTTT.

In this sample, this clone turned up once. V gene TRBV4-3 combines with J gene TRBJ2-1; 10 bases are shared with TRBD2. The CDR3 extends over 16 amino acids. V shed 0 bases and J 4 bases; nucleotides not matched to a gene: 3. The germline V gene encodes CDR1 LGHNA and CDR2 YSLEER. CDR3 coding DNA: TGCGCCAGCAGCCAAGAAGTAGCGGGGGGATACAATGAGCAGTTCTTC. Translating gives CASSQEVAGGYNEQFF.

The rearrangement joins TRBV11-2 to TRBJ2-1, with 11 bases fitting TRBD2. Losses at the gene ends were 1 base for V and 4 bases for J; bases not matched to a gene: 3. The CDR3 consists of 16 residues. Looked up from germline, CDR1 is SGHAT and CDR2 is FQNNGV. The CDR3 coding sequence is TGTGCCAGCAGCTTAGTGGGGACTAGCGGATACAATGAGCAGTTCTTC. This gives the protein CASSLVGTSGYNEQFF.

This chain uses TRBV10-1 with TRBJ2-7, with TRBD2 identical over 10 bases. The CDR3 is 15 amino acids. In germline, CDR1 is WNHNN, CDR2 SYGVQD (reference sequence). The J segment lost 3 bases and the V segment lost 0 bases, leaving 2 bases of the junction unmatched. CDR3 DNA: TGCGCCAGCAGTGAGTCGATAGCGGGGGGCTACGAGCAGTACTTC. Residues: CASSESIAGGYEQYF.

The chain is built from TRBV9 and TRBJ2-3; 11 positions agree with TRBD2. This CDR3 is built from 18 residues. Germline V gene data show CDR1 as SGDLS and CDR2 as YYNGEE. Germline trimming cut 0 bases from V and 6 bases from J; bases unmatched to any gene: 12. This chain's CDR3 is CASSVGTSGSWIPDTQYF. In DNA form, the CDR3 reads TGTGCCAGCAGCGTAGGGACTAGCGGGTCGTGGATCCCCGATACGCAGTATTTT.

J is TRBJ1-1 and V is TRBV7-2; TRBD1 might be the D (5 bases). In germline, CDR1 is SGHTA, CDR2 FQGNSA. The V end was cut by 1 base, the J end by 10 bases, with 19 bases between. The CDR3 totals 15 residues. For the CDR3, the DNA is TGTGCCAGCAGCTTAGGGGGGGGATTCAGGAACCCAGCTTTCTTT. It encodes CASSLGGGFRNPAFF.